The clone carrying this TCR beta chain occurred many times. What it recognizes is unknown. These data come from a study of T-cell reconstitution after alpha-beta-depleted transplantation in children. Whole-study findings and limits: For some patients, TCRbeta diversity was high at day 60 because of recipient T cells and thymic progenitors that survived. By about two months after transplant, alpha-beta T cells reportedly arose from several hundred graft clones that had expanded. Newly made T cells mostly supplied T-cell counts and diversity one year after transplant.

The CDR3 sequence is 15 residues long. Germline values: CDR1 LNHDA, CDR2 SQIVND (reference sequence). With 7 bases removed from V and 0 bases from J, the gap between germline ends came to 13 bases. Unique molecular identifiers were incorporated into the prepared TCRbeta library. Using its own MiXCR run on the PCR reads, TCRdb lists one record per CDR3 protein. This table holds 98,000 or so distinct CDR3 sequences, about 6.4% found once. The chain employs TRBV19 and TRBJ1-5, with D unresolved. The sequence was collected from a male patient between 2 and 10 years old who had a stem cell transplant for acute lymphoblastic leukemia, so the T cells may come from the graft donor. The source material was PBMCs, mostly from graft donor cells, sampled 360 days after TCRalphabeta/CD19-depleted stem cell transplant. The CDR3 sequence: CASTPRGHSNQPQHF. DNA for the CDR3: TGTGCCAGTACCCCTCGAGGGCATAGCAATCAGCCCCAGCATTTT.